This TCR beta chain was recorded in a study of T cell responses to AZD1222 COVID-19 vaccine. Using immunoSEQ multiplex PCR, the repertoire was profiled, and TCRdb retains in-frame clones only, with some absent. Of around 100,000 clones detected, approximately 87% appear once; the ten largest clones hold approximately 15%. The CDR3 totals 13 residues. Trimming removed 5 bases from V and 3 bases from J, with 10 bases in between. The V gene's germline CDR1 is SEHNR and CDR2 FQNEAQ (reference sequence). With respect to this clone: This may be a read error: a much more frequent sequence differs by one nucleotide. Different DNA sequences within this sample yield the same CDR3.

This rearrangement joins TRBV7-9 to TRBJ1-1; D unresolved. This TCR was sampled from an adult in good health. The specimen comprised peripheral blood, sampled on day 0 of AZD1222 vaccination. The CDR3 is CASSPPGDTEAFF. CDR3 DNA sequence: TGTGCCAGCAGCCCCCCCGGGGACACTGAAGCTTTCTTT.